The 5 T cell receptor beta chains below all came from one sample that was sequenced in a study of long-term antiretroviral therapy in people with HIV. At the survey level, the v3.0 immunoSEQ assay was run. Assay: immunoSEQ multiplex PCR; the TCRdb copy retains only in-frame clones and omits some. The sample includes roughly 31,000 clones, around nine tenths of them seen just once. The sequences come from unsorted PBMCs, collected roughly 5 years before starting antiretroviral therapy. The receptors stem from a middle-aged man with HIV.

The chain joins TRBV5-8 to TRBJ1-5; D remains unclear. CDR3 length: 16 amino acids. Germline CDR1 SGHTS, CDR2 YDEGEE. Trimming cost V 4 bases and J 2 bases, with 16 bases left between them. This CDR3 reads CASSPGFDRGNQPQHF. CDR3 sequence (DNA): TGTGCCAGCAGCCCGGGCTTTGATAGGGGCAATCAGCCCCAGCATTTT.

The count of this clone is one. The chain employs TRBV28 and TRBJ2-5; 7 bases match TRBD1. This CDR3 region has 12 residues. Germline values: CDR1 MDHEN, CDR2 SYDVKM. With V trimmed by 10 bases and J by 5 bases, 7 bases remained unmatched. CDR3 coding DNA: TGTGCCATCTCAGGGGGTTGGGAGACCCAGTACTTC. It yields the protein CAISGGWETQYF.

This chain connects TRBV6-4 to TRBJ1-5; the D is unclear. CDR1 and CDR2 (germline): MRHNA, SNTAGT. The V end lost 4 bases, the J end lost 3 bases, and 7 bases lay between the germline ends. This CDR3 region has 13 residues. CDR3 in DNA: TGTGCCAGCAGTGGACGGATCAATCAGCCCCAGCATTTT. Protein product: CASSGRINQPQHF.

The chain couples TRBV9 to TRBJ1-1; 7 nucleotides align to TRBD1. J gave up 5 bases and V 5 bases, and 15 bases lay outside the gene matches. The CDR3 consists of 16 residues. Germline lookup yields CDR1 SGDLS and CDR2 YYNGEE. CDR3 coding DNA: TGTGCCAGCAGTGGGCGGGTTGACAGGGATGAGACTGAAGCTTTCTTT. Protein: CASSGRVDRDETEAFF.

This chain connects TRBV13 to TRBJ2-2, with TRBD2 matching 8 bases. J gave up 7 bases and V 4 bases, and 17 bases lay outside the gene matches. Germline CDR1 PRHDT, CDR2 FYEKMQ (reference sequence). The CDR3 spans 18 residues. CDR3 bases: TGTGCCAGCAGCTGGGGGACGCCCCTAGCGGGTGAATACGGGGAGCTGTTTTTT. Translating gives CASSWGTPLAGEYGELFF. The full variable domain, its missing parts supplied by reference TRBV13 and TRBJ2-2, is AAGVIQSPRHLIKEKRETATLKCYPIPRHDTVYWYQQGPGQDPQFLISFYEKMQSDKGSIPDRFSAQQFSDYHSELNMSSLELGDSALYFCASSWGTPLAGEYGELFFGEGSRLTVL.